These 24 T cell receptor beta chains originate from one sample sequenced in a study of tumor-infiltrating lymphocytes in primary liver carcinoma. From roughly 20-30 mg of unsorted bulk tissue, DNA and RNA were co-extracted together. Priming with a constant-region primer yielded TCR beta cDNA from about 510 ng total RNA. Library construction for TCR beta comprised three nested multiplex PCR rounds performed with slightly modified ARM-PCR. A C-beta reverse primer and TRBV1-TRBV30 forward primers served in each of the first two PCR rounds, at 9 to 10 cycles apiece. TCRdb recomputed calls from the multiplex PCR reads with MiXCR, one row per CDR3 protein. This sample yields about 210,000 distinct CDR3 sequences, of which around four fifths are seen a single time; around 18% belongs to the top ten. Sequenced: tumor tissue from primary liver carcinoma. The receptor set was obtained from a man aged 35-49 years with primary liver carcinoma and hepatitis B virus infection.

Only one count was recorded for this clonotype. This chain joins TRBV12-5 and TRBJ2-1, with unresolved D. Germline values: CDR1 LGHNT, CDR2 FRNRAP. V was pared by 5 bases and J by 11 bases, with 13 bases between. CDR3 length equals 12 residues. The CDR3 spells CASGLQGGQQFF. For the CDR3, the DNA is TGTGCTAGTGGTCTCCAAGGTGGTCAGCAGTTCTTC.

As for this clonotype: Without the conserved terminal phenylalanine or tryptophan, this CDR3 likely stems from a read error. The chain combines TRBV24-1 with TRBJ2-7; 7 positions match TRBD2. CDR3 size: 15 residues. CDR1 KGHDR and CDR2 SFDVKD come from the germline V gene. Trimming removed 4 bases from V and 3 bases from J; junction bases left unmatched: 8. CDR3 DNA sequence: TGTGCCACCAGTGACTCAACTAGCGCGAGCTACGAGCAGTACTTA. This codes for CATSDSTSASYEQYL.

Only a few counts were recorded for this clonotype. At one of its ends the junction is not consistent with the germline gene, which may arise from a read error. V gene TRBV29-1 combines with J gene TRBJ2-7; D is possibly TRBD2 (5 bases). This CDR3 region has 16 residues. Per germline, CDR1 SQVTM and CDR2 ANQGSEA. CDR3 in amino acids: CSAMTSETGTPYEQYF. CDR3 coding DNA: TGTAGCGCCATGACATCTGAGACCGGCACTCCCTACGAGCAATACTTC.

Remarks on this clonotype: The junction departs from germline at one end; a sequencing error may be responsible. The chain carries TRBV5-1 and TRBJ2-2, with D perhaps assigned TRBD1 or TRBD2 (5 bases each). This CDR3 is built from 14 residues. CDR1 SGHRS and CDR2 YFSETQ come from the germline V gene. The CDR3, as DNA: TGCGCCAGCAGCCTACCAGGGATCGCCGGGGAGTTGTTTTTT. It yields the protein CASSLPGIAGELFF.

Regarding this clonotype: The junction departs from germline at one end; a sequencing error may be responsible. J is TRBJ2-7 and V is TRBV12-3 or TRBV12-4; D is possibly TRBD2 (6 bases). The CDR3 contains 13 residues. The CDR3 loop reads CTSSWGGVGEQYF. The CDR3 DNA is TGTACCAGCAGTTGGGGCGGGGTGGGCGAGCAGTACTTC.

This clonotype came up once. Given a much more abundant clone one base away, this may be a read error. The chain uses TRBV7-9 and TRBJ2-5; D is ambiguous. This CDR3 has 11 residues. Per the germline V gene, CDR1 is SEHNR and CDR2 is FQNEAQ (reference sequence). The CDR3 bases are TGTGTCAGCAGCCCCGATGACACCCAGTACTTC. It specifies CVSSPDDTQYF.

Concerning this clonotype itself: One junction end disagrees with the germline gene, perhaps due to a read error. The chain couples TRBV14 to TRBJ2-3; D is ambiguous. Germline assignment: CDR1 SGHDN and CDR2 FVKESK. This CDR3 is 16 amino acids long. The CDR3 DNA reads TGTACCAGCAGCCGCAAGCTTCTCGGCGACCTAAATACGCAGTATTTT. Amino acid sequence: CTSSRKLLGDLNTQYF.

This clonotype has only one observation. V usage is TRBV29-1 and J usage is TRBJ2-7; D may be TRBD2 (5 bases). Trimming took 5 bases from V and 10 from J, leaving 21 bases between them. Germline-derived CDR1 and CDR2 are SQVTM and ANQGSEA. This CDR3 spans 13 amino acids. This CDR3 is CSVQSRRGCEQYF. CDR3 DNA: TGCAGCGTTCAATCGAGGAGAGGGTGCGAACAGTACTTC.

A remark on this clonotype: An end of the junction differs from the germline gene, which may be a read error. The gene calls are TRBV6-2 or TRBV6-3 and TRBJ2-7; a possible D gene is TRBD1 (6 bases). CDR3 length: 14 residues. Germline V gene data show CDR1 as MNHEY and CDR2 as SVGEGT. This chain's CDR3 is CASSLRDKAHEQYF. For the CDR3, the DNA is TGTGCCAGCAGCCTCCGGGACAAGGCCCACGAACAGTACTTT.

About this clonotype itself: A much larger clone lies one base from this, so it may be a read error. The V call is TRBV7-9, the J call TRBJ2-2; 10 nucleotides match TRBD2. The CDR3 is 16 residues long. Unmatched junction bases numbered 6, after V lost 3 bases and J lost 5 bases. Germline CDR1 reads SEHNR; CDR2 reads FQNEAQ (reference sequence). This CDR3 is CASSFHSGRGTGELFF. Here the CDR3 DNA reads TGTGCCAGCAGCTTCCACAGCGGGAGGGGGACCGGGGAGCTGTTTTTT.

In its sample, this clonotype was seen a few times. The rearrangement uses TRBV19 and TRBJ2-7; D is possibly TRBD1 (6 bases). V was trimmed by 5 bases and J by 2 bases, leaving 13 bases between them. CDR1 and CDR2 from the germline V gene are LNHDA and SQIVND (reference sequence). This CDR3 spans 14 amino acids. DNA for the CDR3: TGTGCCAGTAGTGCCCACAGGGAACCCTACGAGCAGTACTTC. It codes for CASSAHREPYEQYF.

The V and J genes are TRBV6-1 and TRBJ2-7, with D perhaps given as TRBD1 or TRBD2 (5 bases each). Germline CDR1 is MNHNS and CDR2 is SASEGT. V dropped 4 bases and J dropped 4 bases, with 17 bases sitting between them. The length of the CDR3 is 15 residues. CDR3 residues: CASSVGTVGTYEQYF. The CDR3 DNA sequence: TGTGCCAGCAGTGTTGGGACGGTGGGCACTTACGAGCAGTACTTC.

The chain couples TRBV11-2 to TRBJ2-6; possibly TRBD1 for D (7 bases). The length of the CDR3 is 21 residues. Germline V gene sequence: CDR1 SGHAT, CDR2 FQNNGV. Trimming took 6 bases from V and 0 from J, leaving 27 bases between them. CDR3 sequence (DNA): TGTGCCAGCAGTATGGGGGGAGACAGGGACATTTCCCCCTCTGGGGCCAACGTCCTGACTTTC. Translated: CASSMGGDRDISPSGANVLTF.

This clonotype was detected a few times. At one boundary the junction diverges from the germline segment, which might be a read error. The chain couples TRBV11-2 to TRBJ2-4; no clear D gene. CDR3 length equals 15 residues. Germline CDR1 SGHAT, CDR2 FQNNGV. The CDR3 loop is CASTTSTVAKNIQYF. The CDR3 DNA follows: TGTGCCAGTACCACTTCGACGGTAGCCAAAAACATTCAGTACTTT.

This clonotype was observed once. The CDR3 DNA reads as TGCAGCGTTGTCGGGCCCGCACCGCAGTATTTT. This encodes CSVVGPAPQYF. The chain combines TRBV29-1 with TRBJ2-3; no definite D call. Germline V lookup: CDR1 SQVTM, CDR2 ANQGSEA. The V and J ends lost 4 bases and 10 bases respectively, with 12 bases between them. The CDR3 loop spans 11 amino acids.

This clonotype was counted at least ten times. The genes are TRBV7-9 and TRBJ2-5; a weak D match, TRBD1 (6 bases). The CDR3 has 14 amino acids. Looked up from germline, CDR1 is SEHNR and CDR2 is FQNEAQ (reference sequence). V was pared by 2 bases and J by 3 bases, with 10 bases between. CDR3 residues: CASSLSRGEETQYF. CDR3 sequence (DNA): TGTGCCAGCAGCTTATCCAGGGGAGAAGAGACCCAGTACTTC.

The genes are TRBV4-3 and TRBJ2-1; 7 bases match TRBD1. The CDR3 runs 16 residues. Trimming cost V 0 bases and J 3 bases; bases outside gene matches: 5. The V gene's germline CDR1 is LGHNA and CDR2 YSLEER. This chain's CDR3 is CASSQDVGGYYNEQFF. The CDR3 DNA reads as TGCGCCAGCAGCCAAGATGTAGGGGGCTACTACAATGAGCAGTTCTTC.

As concerns this clonotype: A read error may produce the germline difference seen at one junction end. The chain employs TRBV11-1 and TRBJ2-7, with D possibly TRBD2 on 5 matching bases. The CDR3 spans 15 residues. The V gene's germline CDR1 is SGHAT and CDR2 FQDESV (reference sequence). The CDR3 spells CARTSSLDSSYELYF. The CDR3 nucleotides read TGTGCCAGGACCTCATCCCTGGACTCCTCCTACGAGCTGTACTTC.

As concerns this clonotype: At one end the junction does not follow the germline gene, possibly because of a read error. The CDR3 DNA reads as TGTGCTAGCAGCTTAGATACTAGCGGGATTGCCAAAAACCTTCAGTACTTC. It encodes CASSLDTSGIAKNLQYF. The V gene is TRBV11-2, the J gene TRBJ2-4, with TRBD2 identical over 10 bases. This CDR3 comprises 17 residues. Germline assignment: CDR1 SGHAT and CDR2 FQNNGV.

The chain carries TRBV29-1 and TRBJ2-2; tentatively, D is TRBD2 (6 bases). V was shortened by 5 bases and J by 0 bases, with 16 bases between the two germline ends. CDR1 and CDR2 (germline): SQVTM, ANQGSEA. The CDR3 covers 16 residues. CDR3 coding DNA: TGCAGCGTTACGGGAGTAGTGGCAACGAACACCGGGGAGCTGTTTTTT. This codes for CSVTGVVATNTGELFF.

Remarks on this clonotype: The junction departs from the called germline gene at one end, perhaps through a read error. This chain uses TRBV11-2 with TRBJ2-3, with D perhaps matching TRBD1 (6 bases). The CDR3 has 16 residues. Germline V gene sequence: CDR1 SGHAT, CDR2 FQNNGV. CDR3: CARSRRSTGNADMQYF. The CDR3 DNA reads as TGTGCCAGGAGCAGAAGAAGTACAGGGAACGCAGATATGCAGTATTTT.

To note about this clonotype: One end of the junction varies from germline; a read error may be responsible. The rearrangement links TRBV5-5 to TRBJ2-3, with 8 bases that match TRBD2. Per germline, CDR1 SGHKS and CDR2 YYEKEE (reference sequence). The CDR3 is 16 amino acids. The CDR3 DNA reads TGTGCCAGGAGCTTGATAGCGGGAACCGCCACAGATACGCAGTTTTTT. It codes for CARSLIAGTATDTQFF.

On this clonotype: The junction shows a germline mismatch at one end, possibly a read error. V usage is TRBV7-9 and J usage is TRBJ2-3; 8 positions agree with TRBD1. This CDR3 spans 15 amino acids. CDR1 and CDR2 (germline): SEHNR, FQNEAQ (reference sequence). CDR3: CASSSDRDGADAKHF. In DNA, the CDR3 is TGTGCCAGCAGCTCGGACAGGGACGGGGCAGATGCGAAGCATTTT.

A word on this clonotype: A clone one base away is much larger, so this may be a read error. The chain is built from TRBV30 and TRBJ2-5; 9 positions match TRBD1. V lost 3 bases and J lost 5; bases outside the gene matches: 16. Germline V lookup: CDR1 GTSNPN, CDR2 SVGIG (reference sequence). This CDR3 comprises 17 residues. CDR3 residues: CAWRVRGDRVFGETQYF. CDR3 DNA: TGTGCCTGGAGAGTACGGGGGGACAGGGTGTTTGGGGAGACCCAGTACTTC.